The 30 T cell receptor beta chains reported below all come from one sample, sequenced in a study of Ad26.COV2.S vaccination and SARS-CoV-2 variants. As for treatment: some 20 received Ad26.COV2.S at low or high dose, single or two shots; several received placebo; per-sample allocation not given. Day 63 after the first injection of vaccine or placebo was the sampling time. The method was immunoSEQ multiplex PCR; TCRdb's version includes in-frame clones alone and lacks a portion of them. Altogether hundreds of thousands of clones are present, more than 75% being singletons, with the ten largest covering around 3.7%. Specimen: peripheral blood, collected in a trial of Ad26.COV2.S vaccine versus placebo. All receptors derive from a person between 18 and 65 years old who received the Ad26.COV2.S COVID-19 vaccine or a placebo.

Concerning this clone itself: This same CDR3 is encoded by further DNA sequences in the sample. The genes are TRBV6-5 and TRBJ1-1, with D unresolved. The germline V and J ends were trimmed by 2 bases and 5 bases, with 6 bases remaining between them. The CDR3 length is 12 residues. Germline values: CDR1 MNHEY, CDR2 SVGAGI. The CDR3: CASSYEGTEAFF. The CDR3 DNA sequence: TGTGCCAGCAGTTACGAAGGTACTGAAGCTTTCTTT.

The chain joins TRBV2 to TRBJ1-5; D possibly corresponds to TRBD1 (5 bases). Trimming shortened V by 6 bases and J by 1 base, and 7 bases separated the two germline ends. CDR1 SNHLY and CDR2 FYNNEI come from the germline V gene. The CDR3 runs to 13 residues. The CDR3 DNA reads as TGTGCCAGCAGGGGGGTGAGCAATCAGCCCCAGCATTTT. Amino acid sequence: CASRGVSNQPQHF. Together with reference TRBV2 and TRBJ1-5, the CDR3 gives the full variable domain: EPEVTQTPSHQVTQMGQEVILRCVPISNHLYFYWYRQILGQKVEFLVSFYNNEISEKSEIFDDQFSVERPDGSNFTLKIRSTKLEDSAMYFCASRGVSNQPQHFGDGTRLSIL.

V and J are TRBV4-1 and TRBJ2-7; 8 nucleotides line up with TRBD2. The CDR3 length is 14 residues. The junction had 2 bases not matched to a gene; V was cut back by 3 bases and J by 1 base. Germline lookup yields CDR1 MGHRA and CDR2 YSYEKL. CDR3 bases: TGCGCCAGCAGCCAGGGACTAGGGTCCTACGAGCAGTACTTC. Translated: CASSQGLGSYEQYF.

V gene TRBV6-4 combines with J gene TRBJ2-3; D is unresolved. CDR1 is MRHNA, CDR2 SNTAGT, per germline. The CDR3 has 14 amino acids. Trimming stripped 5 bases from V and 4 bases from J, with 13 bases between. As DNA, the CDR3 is TGTGCCAGCAGTCCAGGTTTGCAGGCAGATACGCAGTATTTT. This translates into CASSPGLQADTQYF.

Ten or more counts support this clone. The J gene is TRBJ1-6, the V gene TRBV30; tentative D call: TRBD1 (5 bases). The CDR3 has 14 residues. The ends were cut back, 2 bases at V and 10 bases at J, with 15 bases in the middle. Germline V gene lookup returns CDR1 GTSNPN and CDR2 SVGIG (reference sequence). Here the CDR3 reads CAWSWGGVGSPLHF. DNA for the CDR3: TGTGCCTGGAGTTGGGGAGGGGTCGGGTCACCCCTCCACTTT.

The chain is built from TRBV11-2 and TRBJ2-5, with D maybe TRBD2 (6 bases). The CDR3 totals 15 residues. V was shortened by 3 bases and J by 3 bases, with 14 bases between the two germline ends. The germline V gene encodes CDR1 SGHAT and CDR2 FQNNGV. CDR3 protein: CASSFQGSSEETQYF. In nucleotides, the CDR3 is TGTGCCAGCAGCTTTCAAGGGTCTAGCGAAGAGACCCAGTACTTC.

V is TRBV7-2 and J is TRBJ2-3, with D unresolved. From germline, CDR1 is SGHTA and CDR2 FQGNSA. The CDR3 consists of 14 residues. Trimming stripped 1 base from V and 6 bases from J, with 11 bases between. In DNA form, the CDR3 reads TGTGCCAGCAGCTTAGGGCCACGGTACGATACGCAGTATTTT. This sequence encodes CASSLGPRYDTQYF.

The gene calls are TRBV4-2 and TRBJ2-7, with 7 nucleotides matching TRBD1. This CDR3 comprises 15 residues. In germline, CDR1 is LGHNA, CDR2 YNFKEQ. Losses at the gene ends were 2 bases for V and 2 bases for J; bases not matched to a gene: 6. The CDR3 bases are TGTGCCAGCAGCCAAAAGGGGGCGTCACCCTACGAGCAGTACTTC. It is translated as CASSQKGASPYEQYF.

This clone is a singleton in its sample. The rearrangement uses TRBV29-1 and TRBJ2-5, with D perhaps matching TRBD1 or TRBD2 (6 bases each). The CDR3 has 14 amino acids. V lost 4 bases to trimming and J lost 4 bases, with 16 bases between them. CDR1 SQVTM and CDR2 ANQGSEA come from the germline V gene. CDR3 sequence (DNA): TGCAGCGTTGGGGTCCAAGGAGGGGGAGAGACCCAGTACTTC. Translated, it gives CSVGVQGGGETQYF.

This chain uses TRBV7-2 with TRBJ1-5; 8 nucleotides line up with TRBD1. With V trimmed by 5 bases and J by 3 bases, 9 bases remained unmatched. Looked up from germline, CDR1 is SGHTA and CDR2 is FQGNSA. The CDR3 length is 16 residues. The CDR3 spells CASSPFNRGANQPQHF. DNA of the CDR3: TGTGCCAGCAGCCCCTTTAACAGGGGGGCCAATCAGCCCCAGCATTTT. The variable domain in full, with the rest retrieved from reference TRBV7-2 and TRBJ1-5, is GAGVSQSPSNKVTEKGKDVELRCDPISGHTALYWYRQSLGQGLEFLIYFQGNSAPDKSGLPSDRFSAERTGGSVSTLTIQRTQQEDSAVYLCASSPFNRGANQPQHFGDGTRLSIL.

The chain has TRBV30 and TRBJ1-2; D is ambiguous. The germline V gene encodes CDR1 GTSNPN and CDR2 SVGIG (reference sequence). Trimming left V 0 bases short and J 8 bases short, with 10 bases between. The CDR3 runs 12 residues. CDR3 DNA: TGTGCCTGGAGTGTGACAATTGGAGGCTACACCTTC. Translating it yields CAWSVTIGGYTF.

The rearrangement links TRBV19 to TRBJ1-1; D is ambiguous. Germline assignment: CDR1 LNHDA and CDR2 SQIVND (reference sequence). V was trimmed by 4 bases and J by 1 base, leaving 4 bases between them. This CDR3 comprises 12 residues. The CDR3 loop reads CASSTENTEAFF. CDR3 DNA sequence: TGTGCCAGTAGTACCGAGAACACTGAAGCTTTCTTT. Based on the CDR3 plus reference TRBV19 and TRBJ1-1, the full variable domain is DGGITQSPKYLFRKEGQNVTLSCEQNLNHDAMYWYRQDPGQGLRLIYYSQIVNDFQKGDIAEGYSVSREKKESFPLTVTSAQKNPTAFYLCASSTENTEAFFGQGTRLTVV.

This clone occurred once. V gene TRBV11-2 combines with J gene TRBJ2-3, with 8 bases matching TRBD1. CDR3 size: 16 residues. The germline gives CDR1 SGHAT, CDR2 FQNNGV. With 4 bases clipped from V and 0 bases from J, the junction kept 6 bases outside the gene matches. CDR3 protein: CASSWYRGTSTDTQYF. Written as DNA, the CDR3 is TGTGCCAGCAGCTGGTACAGGGGGACGAGCACAGATACGCAGTATTTT. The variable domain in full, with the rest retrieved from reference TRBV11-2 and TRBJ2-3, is EAGVAQSPRYKIIEKRQSVAFWCNPISGHATLYWYQQILGQGPKLLIQFQNNGVVDDSQLPKDRFSAERLKGVDSTLKIQPAKLEDSAVYLCASSWYRGTSTDTQYFGPGTRLTVL.

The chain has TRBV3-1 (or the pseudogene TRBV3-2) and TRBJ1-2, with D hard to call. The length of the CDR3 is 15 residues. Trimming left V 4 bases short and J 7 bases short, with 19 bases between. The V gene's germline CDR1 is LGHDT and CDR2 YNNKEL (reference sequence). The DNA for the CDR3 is TGTGCCAGCAGCCCACCAGGCGGGGTTTGGTTTGGCTACACCTTC. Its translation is CASSPPGGVWFGYTF.

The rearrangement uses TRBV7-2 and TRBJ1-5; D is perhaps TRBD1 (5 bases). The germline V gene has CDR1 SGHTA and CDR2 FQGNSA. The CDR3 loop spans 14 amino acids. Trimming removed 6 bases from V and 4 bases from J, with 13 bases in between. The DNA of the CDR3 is TGTGCCAGCAGGAGTCCAGGGTTAAATCAGCCCCAGCATTTT. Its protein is CASRSPGLNQPQHF.

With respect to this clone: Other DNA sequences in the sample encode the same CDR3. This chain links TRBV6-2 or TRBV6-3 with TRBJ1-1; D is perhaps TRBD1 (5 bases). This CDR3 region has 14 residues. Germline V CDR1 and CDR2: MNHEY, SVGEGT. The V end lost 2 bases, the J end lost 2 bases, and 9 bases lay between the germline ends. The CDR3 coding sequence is TGTGCCAGCAGTTACGGACACCTAAACACTGAAGCTTTCTTT. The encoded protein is CASSYGHLNTEAFF.

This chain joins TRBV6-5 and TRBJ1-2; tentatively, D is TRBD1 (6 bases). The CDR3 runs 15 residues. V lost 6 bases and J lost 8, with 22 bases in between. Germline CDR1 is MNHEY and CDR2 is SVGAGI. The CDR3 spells CASSLSPWTDLGYTF. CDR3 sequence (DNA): TGTGCCAGCAGCTTATCACCCTGGACAGACCTCGGCTACACCTTC.

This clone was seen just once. For the CDR3, the DNA is TGTGCCAGCGGTTTCGAGGGGACCCTAGTCGAGCAGTACTTC. Residues: CASGFEGTLVEQYF. The chain is built from TRBV5-5 and TRBJ2-7; D tentatively fits TRBD1 or TRBD2 (5 bases each). Trimming took off 7 bases at V and 6 bases at J, with 20 bases between the two ends. Looked up from germline, CDR1 is SGHKS and CDR2 is YYEKEE (reference sequence). This CDR3 has 14 residues.

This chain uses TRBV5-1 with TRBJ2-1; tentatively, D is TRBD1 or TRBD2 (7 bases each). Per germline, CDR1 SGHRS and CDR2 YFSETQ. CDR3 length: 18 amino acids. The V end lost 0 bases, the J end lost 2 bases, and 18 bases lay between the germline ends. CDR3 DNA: TGCGCCAGCAGCTTGGCTGACTTCAGGGGGGGTGCCTACAATGAGCAGTTCTTC. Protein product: CASSLADFRGGAYNEQFF.

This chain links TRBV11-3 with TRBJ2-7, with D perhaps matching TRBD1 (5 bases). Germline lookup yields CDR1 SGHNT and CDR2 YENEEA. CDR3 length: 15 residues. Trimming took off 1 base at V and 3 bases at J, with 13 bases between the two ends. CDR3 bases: TGTGCCAGCAGCTTAGGCTTATCAGGGATCTACGAGCAGTACTTC. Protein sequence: CASSLGLSGIYEQYF.

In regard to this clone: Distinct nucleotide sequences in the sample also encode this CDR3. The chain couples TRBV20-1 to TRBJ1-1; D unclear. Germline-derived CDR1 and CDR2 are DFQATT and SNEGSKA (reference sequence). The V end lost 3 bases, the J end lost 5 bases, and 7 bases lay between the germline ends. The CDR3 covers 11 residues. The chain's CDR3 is CSASRGTEAFF. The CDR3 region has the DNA TGCAGTGCTAGTCGCGGAACTGAAGCTTTCTTT.

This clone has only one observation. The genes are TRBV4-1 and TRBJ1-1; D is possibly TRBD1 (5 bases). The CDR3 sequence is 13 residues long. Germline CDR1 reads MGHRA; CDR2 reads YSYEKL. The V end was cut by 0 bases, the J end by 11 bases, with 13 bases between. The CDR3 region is CASSQEGPGLAFF. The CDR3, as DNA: TGCGCCAGCAGCCAAGAGGGACCGGGGTTGGCTTTCTTT.

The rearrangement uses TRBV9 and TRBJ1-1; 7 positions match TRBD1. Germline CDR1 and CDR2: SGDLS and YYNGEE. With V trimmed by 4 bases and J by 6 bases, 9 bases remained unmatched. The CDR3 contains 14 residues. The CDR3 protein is CASSQGDFAAEAFF. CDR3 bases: TGTGCCAGCAGCCAGGGGGATTTCGCAGCTGAAGCTTTCTTT.

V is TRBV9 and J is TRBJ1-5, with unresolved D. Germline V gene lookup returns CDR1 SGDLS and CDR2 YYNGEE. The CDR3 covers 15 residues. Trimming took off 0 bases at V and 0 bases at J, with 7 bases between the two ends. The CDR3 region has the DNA TGTGCCAGCAGCGTAGGCAGAAGTAGCAATCAGCCCCAGCATTTT. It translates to CASSVGRSSNQPQHF.

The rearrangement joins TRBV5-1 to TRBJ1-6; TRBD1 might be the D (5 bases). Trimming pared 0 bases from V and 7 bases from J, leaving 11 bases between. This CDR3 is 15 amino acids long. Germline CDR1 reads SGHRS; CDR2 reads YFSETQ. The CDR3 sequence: CASSLGAGSNSPLHF. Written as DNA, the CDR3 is TGCGCCAGCAGCTTGGGGGCAGGGTCGAATTCACCCCTCCACTTT.

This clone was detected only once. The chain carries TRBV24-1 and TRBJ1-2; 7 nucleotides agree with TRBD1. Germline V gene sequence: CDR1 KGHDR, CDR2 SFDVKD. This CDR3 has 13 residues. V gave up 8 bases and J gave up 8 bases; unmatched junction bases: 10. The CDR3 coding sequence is TGTGCCACCATTCCGGACAGGATGCGAGGCTACACCTTC. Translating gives CATIPDRMRGYTF.

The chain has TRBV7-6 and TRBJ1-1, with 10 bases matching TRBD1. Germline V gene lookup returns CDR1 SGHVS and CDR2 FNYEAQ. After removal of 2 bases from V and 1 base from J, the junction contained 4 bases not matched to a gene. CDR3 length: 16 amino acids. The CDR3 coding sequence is TGTGCCAGCAGCTTACTACGGGACAGGGGGAACACTGAAGCTTTCTTT. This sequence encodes CASSLLRDRGNTEAFF.

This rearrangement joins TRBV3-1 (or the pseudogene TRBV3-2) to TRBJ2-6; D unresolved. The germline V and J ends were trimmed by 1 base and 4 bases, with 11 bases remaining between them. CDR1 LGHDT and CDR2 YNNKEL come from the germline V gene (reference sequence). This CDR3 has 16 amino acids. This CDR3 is CASSQVALRGANVLTF. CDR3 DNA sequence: TGTGCCAGCAGCCAAGTTGCCCTAAGGGGGGCCAACGTCCTGACTTTC.

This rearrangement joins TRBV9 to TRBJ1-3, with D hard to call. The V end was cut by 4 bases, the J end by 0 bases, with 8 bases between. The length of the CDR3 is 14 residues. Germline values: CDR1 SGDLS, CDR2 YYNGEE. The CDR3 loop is CASSLGSSGNTIYF. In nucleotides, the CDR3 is TGTGCCAGCAGCCTAGGGTCCTCTGGAAACACCATATATTTT. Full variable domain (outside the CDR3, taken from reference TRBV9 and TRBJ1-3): DSGVTQTPKHLITATGQRVTLRCSPRSGDLSVYWYQQSLDQGLQFLIQYYNGEERAKGNILERFSAQQFPDLHSELNLSSLELGDSALYFCASSLGSSGNTIYFGEGSWLTVV.

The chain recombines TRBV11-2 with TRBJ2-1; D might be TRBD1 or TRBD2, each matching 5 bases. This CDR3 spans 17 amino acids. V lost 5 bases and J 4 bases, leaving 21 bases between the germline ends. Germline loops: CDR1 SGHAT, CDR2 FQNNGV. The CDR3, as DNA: TGTGCCAGCAGCCTCGGGTGGGGGATGGACCAATACAATGAGCAGTTCTTC. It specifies CASSLGWGMDQYNEQFF.